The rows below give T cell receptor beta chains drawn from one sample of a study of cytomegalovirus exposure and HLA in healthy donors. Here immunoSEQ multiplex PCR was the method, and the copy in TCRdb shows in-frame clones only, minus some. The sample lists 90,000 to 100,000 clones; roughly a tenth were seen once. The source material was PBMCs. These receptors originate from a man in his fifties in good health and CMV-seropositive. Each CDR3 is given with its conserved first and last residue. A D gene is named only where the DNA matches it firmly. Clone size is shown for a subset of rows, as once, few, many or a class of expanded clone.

CDR3nt: TGTGCCAGCAGTTATCAGGGGGGCTATGGCTACACCTTC
CDR3aa: CASSYQGGYGYTF
v_gene: TRBV6-5
abundance: few
d_gene: TRBD1
j_gene: TRBJ1-2

CDR3nt: TGTGCCAGCAGGTCGATAGCGGGTTTAAACACCGGGGAGCTGTTTTTT
CDR3aa: CASRSIAGLNTGELFF
v_gene: TRBV5-4
abundance: few
d_gene: TRBD2
j_gene: TRBJ2-2

CDR3nt: TGCGCCAGTAAGCAGGGGTTTGTGAACACTGAAGCTTTCTTT
CDR3aa: CASKQGFVNTEAFF
v_gene: TRBV5-1
abundance: few
d_gene: NA
j_gene: TRBJ1-1

CDR3nt: TGTGCCAGCAGCAGGGGGCGAAAGGGCTCTGAAGCTTTCTTT
CDR3aa: CASSRGRKGSEAFF
v_gene: TRBV6-5
abundance: NA
d_gene: TRBD1
j_gene: TRBJ1-1

CDR3nt: TGTGCCAGCAGCTTAGCGCGGCACACTGAAGCTTTCTTT
CDR3aa: CASSLARHTEAFF
v_gene: TRBV7-8
abundance: few
d_gene: NA
j_gene: TRBJ1-1

CDR3nt: TGCGCCAGCAGCTGGGGACAGGGTGGGTATGGCTACACCTTC
CDR3aa: CASSWGQGGYGYTF
v_gene: TRBV5-1
abundance: few
d_gene: TRBD1
j_gene: TRBJ1-2

CDR3nt: TGCGCCAGCAGCTTGCCGGGACTAGCGGGGAGCTACAATGAGCAGTTCTTC
CDR3aa: CASSLPGLAGSYNEQFF
v_gene: TRBV5-1
abundance: NA
d_gene: TRBD2
j_gene: TRBJ2-1

CDR3nt: TGTGCCAGCAGCTTAGTCGCCACAGAACCTCAGCCCCAGCATTTT
CDR3aa: CASSLVATEPQPQHF
v_gene: TRBV7-2
abundance: NA
d_gene: NA
j_gene: TRBJ1-5

CDR3nt: TGTGCCAGCAGTCTAAACCCTACAGCGGCTAATGAAAAACTGTTTTTT
CDR3aa: CASSLNPTAANEKLFF
v_gene: TRBV28
abundance: NA
d_gene: NA
j_gene: TRBJ1-4

CDR3nt: TGTGCCAGCAGCTACCAGGGCACCGGGGAGCTGTTTTTT
CDR3aa: CASSYQGTGELFF
v_gene: TRBV5-8
abundance: NA
d_gene: NA
j_gene: TRBJ2-2

CDR3nt: TGCAGCGTTGGAGCATCGGGGTCTGGTGGCTACACCTTC
CDR3aa: CSVGASGSGGYTF
v_gene: TRBV29-1
abundance: few
d_gene: NA
j_gene: TRBJ1-2

CDR3nt: TGCGCCAGCAGCTTAGGGACAGGGCAGAGCACAGATACGCAGTATTTT
CDR3aa: CASSLGTGQSTDTQYF
v_gene: TRBV5-1
abundance: few
d_gene: TRBD1
j_gene: TRBJ2-3

CDR3nt: TGTGCCAGCAGTTTAGGTTTCAGCCCGATCAGGGAAGCTTTCTTT
CDR3aa: CASSLGFSPIREAFF
v_gene: TRBV28
abundance: few
d_gene: NA
j_gene: TRBJ1-1

CDR3nt: TGTGCCAGCAGCCCCTCTATATCCTCTGGGGCCAACGTCCTGACTTTC
CDR3aa: CASSPSISSGANVLTF
v_gene: TRBV13
abundance: few
d_gene: NA
j_gene: TRBJ2-6

CDR3nt: TGTGCCAGCAGCCCCTTGGTTGCGGGAGTGGCGTACGAGCAGTACTTC
CDR3aa: CASSPLVAGVAYEQYF
v_gene: TRBV5-8
abundance: few
d_gene: TRBD2
j_gene: TRBJ2-7

CDR3nt: TGTGCCAGCAGTGAAGCGTTTACAGGGGGCCCAGATACGCAGTATTTT
CDR3aa: CASSEAFTGGPDTQYF
v_gene: TRBV6-1
abundance: few
d_gene: TRBD1
j_gene: TRBJ2-3

CDR3nt: TGTGCCAGCAGCTTGGGGACTAGCGGGAGCTATGAGCAGTTCTTC
CDR3aa: CASSLGTSGSYEQFF
v_gene: TRBV7-3
abundance: few
d_gene: TRBD2
j_gene: TRBJ2-1

CDR3nt: TGTGCCAGCAGCTTAGTATCTGGCGGGAACTACGAGCAGTACTTC
CDR3aa: CASSLVSGGNYEQYF
v_gene: TRBV7-2
abundance: NA
d_gene: NA
j_gene: TRBJ2-7

CDR3nt: TGTGCCAGCAGCCAGAGCGGGAACGGACGTAATGAGCAGTTCTTC
CDR3aa: CASSQSGNGRNEQFF
v_gene: TRBV7-2
abundance: NA
d_gene: TRBD2
j_gene: TRBJ2-1

CDR3nt: TGTGCCAGCAGTTACTCTAGGGGGACTGAAGCTTTCTTT
CDR3aa: CASSYSRGTEAFF
v_gene: TRBV6-5
abundance: few
d_gene: NA
j_gene: TRBJ1-1

CDR3nt: TGTGCCAGCAGAATGGCCGGGAGAGGCACTGAAGCTTTCTTT
CDR3aa: CASRMAGRGTEAFF
v_gene: TRBV6-5
abundance: few
d_gene: NA
j_gene: TRBJ1-1

CDR3nt: TGTGCCAGCAGTTACTCGAGAGCGAGTCAAGCTTTCTTT
CDR3aa: CASSYSRASQAFF
v_gene: TRBV6-5
abundance: few
d_gene: NA
j_gene: TRBJ1-1

CDR3nt: TGTGCCAGCAGTCGACTAGCGGGAGGGCCTTACAATGAGCAGTTCTTC
CDR3aa: CASSRLAGGPYNEQFF
v_gene: TRBV27
abundance: few
d_gene: TRBD2
j_gene: TRBJ2-1

CDR3nt: TGTGCCAGCTCAATCACGGGACTCCAATACGAGCAGTACTTC
CDR3aa: CASSITGLQYEQYF
v_gene: TRBV18
abundance: few
d_gene: NA
j_gene: TRBJ2-7

CDR3nt: TGTGCCAGTAGTATCAGGGGCACAGATACGCAGTATTTT
CDR3aa: CASSIRGTDTQYF
v_gene: TRBV19
abundance: NA
d_gene: NA
j_gene: TRBJ2-3

CDR3nt: TGTGCCAGCAGCTTATACAGGGGTACCTTCTACGAGCAGTACTTC
CDR3aa: CASSLYRGTFYEQYF
v_gene: TRBV7-2
abundance: NA
d_gene: TRBD1
j_gene: TRBJ2-7

CDR3nt: TGCAGCGTTTGGGCGGGGGACCACGAGCAGTACTTC
CDR3aa: CSVWAGDHEQYF
v_gene: TRBV29-1
abundance: NA
d_gene: TRBD2
j_gene: TRBJ2-7

CDR3nt: TGTGCCAGCAGCCCACTAGCGGGAAGCTCCTACGAGCAGTACTTC
CDR3aa: CASSPLAGSSYEQYF
v_gene: TRBV2
abundance: few
d_gene: TRBD2
j_gene: TRBJ2-7

CDR3nt: TGTGCCAGCAGCCCCAACAGAGATTACTACGAGCAGTACTTC
CDR3aa: CASSPNRDYYEQYF
v_gene: TRBV7-9
abundance: NA
d_gene: NA
j_gene: TRBJ2-7

CDR3nt: TGTGCCAGCAGCGTACTAGCGGGAGGGCCACACAATGAGCAGTTCTTC
CDR3aa: CASSVLAGGPHNEQFF
v_gene: TRBV7-9
abundance: NA
d_gene: TRBD2
j_gene: TRBJ2-1

CDR3nt: TGTGCCAGCGCTCTAGCGACTAGCACAGATACGCAGTATTTT
CDR3aa: CASALATSTDTQYF
v_gene: TRBV7-3
abundance: few
d_gene: NA
j_gene: TRBJ2-3

CDR3nt: TGTGCCAGCAGCCAAGATGGGGCTAGCGTTGGTGAGCAGTTCTTC
CDR3aa: CASSQDGASVGEQFF
v_gene: TRBV4-2
abundance: few
d_gene: NA
j_gene: TRBJ2-1

CDR3nt: TGTGCCAGTGGAGCCTTGACAGGGAATCAGCCCCAGCATTTT
CDR3aa: CASGALTGNQPQHF
v_gene: TRBV19
abundance: many
d_gene: TRBD1
j_gene: TRBJ1-5